Presented here are 5 T cell receptor beta chains from one specimen sequenced in a study of blood T cell repertoires in COVID-19 (TCRdb year 2020). The method was the immunoSEQ multiplex PCR assay. Drawn from immuneACCESS, this table holds only the in-frame rearrangements with V and J called that TCRdb kept. Clones are partly lost; checked studies trace under half to an unresolved V gene and leave the rest unexplained. Recorded for this sample are about 300,000 clones; roughly 87% of them occurred a single time. Of the sample, approximately 5.3% is held by the ten largest clones. Sequenced material: PBMCs or T cells enriched from blood (not recorded which). These receptors all stem from a woman in her twenties or thirties who had recovered from COVID-19.

This rearrangement joins TRBV4-3 to TRBJ1-6; D is undetermined. CDR3 size: 19 residues. The germline CDR1 and CDR2 sequences are LGHNA and YSLEER. The germline V and J ends were trimmed by 0 bases and 0 bases, with 15 bases remaining between them. In DNA form, the CDR3 reads TGCGCCAGCAGCCAAGATCTAGGTGGCGTAAGCTCCTATAATTCACCCCTCCACTTT. It translates to CASSQDLGGVSSYNSPLHF.

The chain employs TRBV12-5 and TRBJ1-5; 8 positions match TRBD1. V gave up 7 bases and J gave up 0 bases; unmatched junction bases: 23. The CDR3 runs to 21 residues. In germline, CDR1 is LGHNT, CDR2 FRNRAP. In DNA, the CDR3 is TGTGCTAGTGCCACAATTTTCTACCGGGACAGGCAGACCTATAGCAATCAGCCCCAGCATTTT. Its protein is CASATIFYRDRQTYSNQPQHF.

The J gene is TRBJ1-4, the V gene TRBV29-1; TRBD1 matches at 7 bases. The CDR3 is made up of 14 amino acids. Germline V gives CDR1 SQVTM, CDR2 ANQGSEA. Trimming cost V 3 bases and J 8 bases; bases outside gene matches: 9. The CDR3, as DNA: TGCAGCGTTGACAGGGGGGCACGGGGGGAAAAACTGTTTTTT. Translated, it gives CSVDRGARGEKLFF.

V usage is TRBV30 and J usage is TRBJ1-2, with TRBD1 matching 7 bases. There are 13 residues in the CDR3. The V segment lost 3 bases and the J segment 4 bases; nucleotides outside the gene matches: 5. Germline V lookup: CDR1 GTSNPN, CDR2 SVGIG (reference sequence). DNA of the CDR3: TGTGCCTGGAGGGTCAGGGGGATCTATGGCTACACCTTC. Translated: CAWRVRGIYGYTF.

The rearrangement joins TRBV4-3 to TRBJ1-2; D is unclear. This CDR3 has 14 amino acids. The germline V gene has CDR1 LGHNA and CDR2 YSLEER. V gave up 1 base and J gave up 6 bases, with 12 bases separating them. Here the CDR3 DNA reads TGCGCCAGCAGCCAAGGTTTGAGGGAGAATGGCTACACCTTC. Translating it yields CASSQGLRENGYTF.